A single sample gave rise to the 31 T cell receptor beta chains below, sequenced in a study of PD-1 blockade in mismatch repair-deficient tumors. Clones were sequenced by immunoSEQ multiplex PCR, and TCRdb holds only the in-frame ones, with some missing. This table holds tens of thousands of clones, more than 65% found once. Specimen: peripheral blood, collected 12 weeks after starting pembrolizumab. These receptors came from an adult with mismatch repair-deficient cancer.

The chain is built from TRBV5-1 and TRBJ2-7, with 8 bases aligning to TRBD2. The CDR3 runs 15 residues. CDR1 is SGHRS, CDR2 YFSETQ, per germline. The V and J ends lost 4 bases and 4 bases, in that order; junction bases with no gene match: 10. The CDR3 here is CASSPLAEGTYEQYF. The CDR3 DNA reads TGCGCCAGCAGCCCACTAGCGGAGGGGACTTACGAGCAGTACTTC.

The CDR3 DNA reads as TGTGCCAGCAGCCAAAACTCAGTTGGCGAGCAGTACTTC. Its protein is CASSQNSVGEQYF. J is TRBJ2-7 and V is TRBV11-2; no definite D call. Trimming removed 5 bases from V and 6 bases from J, with 14 bases in between. CDR3 length: 13 residues. Germline V gene lookup returns CDR1 SGHAT and CDR2 FQNNGV.

The chain has TRBV19 and TRBJ2-7, with TRBD1 matching 7 bases. The CDR3 contains 13 residues. The J segment lost 5 bases and the V segment lost 4 bases, leaving 5 bases of the junction unmatched. The germline V gene has CDR1 LNHDA and CDR2 SQIVND (reference sequence). The CDR3 DNA follows: TGTGCCAGTAGTACACAGGGGTTCAACGAGCAGTACTTC. Translation: CASSTQGFNEQYF.

This chain joins TRBV11-2 and TRBJ1-5; 9 positions match TRBD1. With V trimmed by 4 bases and J by 6 bases, 10 bases remained unmatched. CDR1 and CDR2 (germline): SGHAT, FQNNGV. The CDR3 contains 16 residues. As DNA, the CDR3 is TGTGCCAGCAGCTCCTCCGGGACAGGGTTTAGTCAGCCCCAGCATTTT. It specifies CASSSSGTGFSQPQHF.

This sequence joins TRBV27 and TRBJ2-5, with D uncertain. Trimming stripped 5 bases from V and 5 bases from J, with 18 bases between. The CDR3 loop spans 15 amino acids. The V gene's germline CDR1 is MNHEY and CDR2 SMNVEV (reference sequence). CDR3 in amino acids: CASSPRTPPAETQYF. The CDR3 region has the DNA TGTGCCAGCAGTCCGAGGACCCCCCCCGCTGAGACCCAGTACTTC.

This sequence joins TRBV28 and TRBJ2-2; D is ambiguous. The CDR3 runs 12 residues. Trimming removed 6 bases from V and 7 bases from J, with 9 bases in between. Germline CDR1 and CDR2: MDHEN and SYDVKM. CDR3 bases: TGTGCCAGCAGCACGAAGTTCGGGGAGCTGTTTTTT. Protein product: CASSTKFGELFF. Full variable domain (remainder filled in from reference TRBV28 and TRBJ2-2): DVKVTQSSRYLVKRTGEKVFLECVQDMDHENMFWYRQDPGLGLRLIYFSYDVKMKEKGDIPEGYSVSREKKERFSLILESASTNQTSMYLCASSTKFGELFFGEGSRLTVL.

The V call is TRBV11-3, the J call TRBJ2-1, with D unresolved. The CDR3 has 14 residues. Per the germline V gene, CDR1 is SGHNT and CDR2 is YENEEA. V was pared by 3 bases and J by 0 bases, with 6 bases between. DNA for the CDR3: TGTGCCAGCAGCTTCCTACGCTCCTACAATGAGCAGTTCTTC. This encodes CASSFLRSYNEQFF.

The genes are TRBV28 and TRBJ1-5; 12 nucleotides match TRBD1. Losses at the gene ends were 5 bases for V and 3 bases for J; bases not matched to a gene: 5. CDR1 and CDR2 (germline): MDHEN, SYDVKM. The CDR3 runs 16 residues. CDR3 DNA: TGTGCCAGCAGTATCGGGACAGGGGGCCCCAATCAGCCCCAGCATTTT. Protein: CASSIGTGGPNQPQHF.

V gene TRBV11-1 combines with J gene TRBJ2-1, with TRBD2 identical over 12 bases. The CDR3 runs 15 residues. The germline gives CDR1 SGHAT, CDR2 FQDESV (reference sequence). J gave up 8 bases and V 5 bases, and 7 bases lay outside the gene matches. CDR3 sequence reads: CASSPRTSGIDEQFF. Written as DNA, the CDR3 is TGTGCCAGCAGCCCTCGGACTAGCGGGATAGATGAGCAGTTCTTC.

This clone was seen a single time. This chain connects TRBV27 to TRBJ1-1; 8 bases line up with TRBD1. The V gene's germline CDR1 is MNHEY and CDR2 SMNVEV (reference sequence). Trimming removed 5 bases from V and 1 base from J; junction bases left unmatched: 9. This CDR3 has 16 residues. The CDR3: CASSKETGGSNTEAFF. The CDR3 DNA sequence: TGTGCCAGCAGTAAAGAAACAGGGGGGTCGAACACTGAAGCTTTCTTT.

The chain employs TRBV18 and TRBJ2-1, with 12 bases fitting TRBD2. Germline CDR1 and CDR2: KGHSH and LQKENI. The CDR3 spans 16 residues. The ends lost 6 bases at V and 5 bases at J; junction bases unmatched: 8. CDR3 coding DNA: TGTGCCAGCTCGGTTGGACTAGCGGGAACAGACAATGAGCAGTTCTTC. Its protein is CASSVGLAGTDNEQFF.

V is TRBV29-1 and J is TRBJ2-1; D may be TRBD2 (6 bases). Trimming stripped 7 bases from V and 3 bases from J, with 16 bases between. From germline, CDR1 is SQVTM and CDR2 ANQGSEA. The CDR3 contains 14 residues. The CDR3 sequence is CSAGRAGYYNEQFF. The CDR3 region has the DNA TGCAGCGCCGGTCGGGCGGGGTACTACAATGAGCAGTTCTTC.

This chain uses TRBV7-2 with TRBJ2-3; D remains ambiguous. This CDR3 region has 16 residues. Germline CDR1 SGHTA, CDR2 FQGNSA. The germline V and J ends were trimmed by 1 base and 0 bases, with 11 bases remaining between them. CDR3 bases: TGTGCCAGCAGCTTAGAGGCGGTACACAGCACAGATACGCAGTATTTT. Translated: CASSLEAVHSTDTQYF.

V and J are TRBV4-1 and TRBJ1-1; D possibly corresponds to TRBD1 (5 bases). Germline V lookup: CDR1 MGHRA, CDR2 YSYEKL. The germline V and J ends were trimmed by 1 base and 0 bases, with 12 bases remaining between them. The CDR3 spans 16 residues. CDR3 amino acids: CASSQGTGPLNTEAFF. The CDR3 DNA sequence: TGCGCCAGCAGCCAAGGAACGGGGCCACTGAACACTGAAGCTTTCTTT.

The chain recombines TRBV5-4 with TRBJ1-1; D not certain. The CDR3 has 11 residues. Germline V gene data show CDR1 as SGHNT and CDR2 as YYREEE (reference sequence). V shed 0 bases and J shed 8 bases, with 5 bases lying between them. The DNA of the CDR3 is TGTGCCAGCAGCTTGGGAAGGGAAGCTTTCTTT. It codes for CASSLGREAFF. The full variable domain, rest sourced from reference TRBV5-4 and TRBJ1-1, is ETGVTQSPTHLIKTRGQQVTLRCSSQSGHNTVSWYQQALGQGPQFIFQYYREEENGRGNFPPRFSGLQFPNYSSELNVNALELDDSALYLCASSLGREAFFGQGTRLTVV.

This chain connects TRBV25-1 to TRBJ1-1; 8 bases align to TRBD1. CDR3 length: 14 amino acids. V lost 0 bases to trimming and J lost 7 bases; unmatched junction nucleotides: 4. Germline V CDR1 and CDR2: MGHDK, SYGVNS. The CDR3 DNA is TGTGCCAGCAGTGAATATGACAGGGGCGGTGAAGCTTTCTTT. Translation gives CASSEYDRGGEAFF.

This clone was counted between two and nine times. V is TRBV6-5 and J is TRBJ2-4, with TRBD1 matching 9 bases. CDR1 is MNHEY and CDR2 is SVGAGI in the germline V gene. This CDR3 contains 15 residues. V lost 6 bases, J lost 6 bases, and 9 bases stayed unmatched. The CDR3 coding sequence is TGTGCCAGCAGCCCGGGACAGGGAGAAAGAAACATTCAGTACTTC. The encoded protein is CASSPGQGERNIQYF.

The V call is TRBV7-3, the J call TRBJ2-7, with 7 bases fitting TRBD2. The germline gives CDR1 SGHTA, CDR2 FQGTGA. This CDR3 has 14 amino acids. V shed 5 bases, J shed 2 bases, and the junction held 6 bases outside the gene matches. The CDR3 nucleotides read TGTGCCAGCAGCCCGAGCGGGAATACCTACGAGCAGTACTTC. It encodes CASSPSGNTYEQYF.

This chain uses TRBV10-3 with TRBJ2-1, with no clear D. The V end lost 2 bases, the J end lost 3 bases, and 17 bases lay between the germline ends. This CDR3 spans 17 amino acids. CDR1 ENHRY and CDR2 SYGVKD come from the germline V gene. CDR3 in amino acids: CAISEPTLGKLYNEQFF. In DNA form, the CDR3 reads TGTGCCATCAGTGAGCCAACCCTAGGGAAGCTCTACAATGAGCAGTTCTTC.

The CDR3, as DNA: TGCAGCGTTGGGGAAACAGAAGCTGGAAACACCATATATTTT. Translating it yields CSVGETEAGNTIYF. This rearrangement joins TRBV29-1 to TRBJ1-3; D unclear. The CDR3 runs 14 residues. Between the trimmed V and J ends, which lost 4 bases and 2 bases, there was a span of 12 bases. CDR1 is SQVTM and CDR2 is ANQGSEA in the germline V gene.

This clone has a handful of counts. This sequence joins TRBV6-1 and TRBJ1-1; TRBD1 is a possible D gene (5 bases). CDR3 length: 14 residues. Per germline, CDR1 MNHNS and CDR2 SASEGT. Trimming cost V 6 bases and J 5 bases, with 16 bases left between them. This CDR3 reads CASRIGVILTEAFF. The CDR3 DNA follows: TGTGCCAGCAGAATAGGGGTGATTTTGACTGAAGCTTTCTTT.

J is TRBJ1-2 and V is TRBV7-9; 8 bases are shared with TRBD1. The V gene's germline CDR1 is SEHNR and CDR2 FQNEAQ (reference sequence). With 5 bases clipped from V and 2 bases from J, the junction kept 10 bases outside the gene matches. The CDR3 sequence is 16 residues long. CDR3 coding DNA: TGTGCCAGCAGCGGCCTCAGGGGGCGAGAAAACTATGGCTACACCTTC. The encoded protein is CASSGLRGRENYGYTF.

V is TRBV9 and J is TRBJ2-7, with unresolved D. This CDR3 is 14 amino acids long. V shed 4 bases and J shed 2 bases, with 13 bases lying between them. Germline assignment: CDR1 SGDLS and CDR2 YYNGEE. This CDR3 is CASSNAGSPYEQYF. The CDR3, as DNA: TGTGCCAGCAGCAATGCTGGGTCCCCCTACGAGCAGTACTTC.

V and J are TRBV7-8 and TRBJ1-2, with D possibly TRBD1 on 6 matching bases. This CDR3 spans 14 amino acids. V was trimmed by 8 bases and J by 8 bases, leaving 21 bases between them. From germline, CDR1 is SGHVS and CDR2 FQNEAQ. CDR3 sequence (DNA): TGTGCCAGCTCCTCCGGGACACCCGGGGTAGGCTACACCTTC. It translates to CASSSGTPGVGYTF.

This rearrangement joins TRBV7-2 to TRBJ2-7; 7 nucleotides align to TRBD2. Germline CDR1 reads SGHTA; CDR2 reads FQGNSA. There are 15 residues in the CDR3. Trimming at V came to 2 bases and at J to 0 bases, leaving 4 bases not matched to a gene. This CDR3 is CASSLSGIVSYEQYF. For the CDR3, the DNA is TGTGCCAGCAGCTTAAGCGGGATAGTCTCCTACGAGCAGTACTTC. Looking up the rest from reference TRBV7-2 and TRBJ2-7 gives the full variable domain: GAGVSQSPSNKVTEKGKDVELRCDPISGHTALYWYRQSLGQGLEFLIYFQGNSAPDKSGLPSDRFSAERTGGSVSTLTIQRTQQEDSAVYLCASSLSGIVSYEQYFGPGTRLTVT.

The sample holds one count of this clone. The V call is TRBV20-1, the J call TRBJ2-1; D unresolved. The CDR3 runs to 11 residues. Trimming shortened V by 6 bases and J by 8 bases, and 11 bases separated the two germline ends. The germline V gene encodes CDR1 DFQATT and CDR2 SNEGSKA (reference sequence). In nucleotides, the CDR3 is TGCAGTGCCAGCTGGCTGGATGAGCAGTTCTTC. The encoded protein is CSASWLDEQFF.

V gene TRBV27 combines with J gene TRBJ1-2, with D maybe TRBD1 (5 bases). V was clipped by 5 bases and J by 2 bases, with 12 bases between them. Germline values: CDR1 MNHEY, CDR2 SMNVEV (reference sequence). The CDR3 length is 14 residues. CDR3 sequence reads: CASSVQGGNYGYTF. CDR3 nucleotides: TGTGCCAGCAGTGTCCAGGGAGGAAACTATGGCTACACCTTC.

This chain links TRBV18 with TRBJ1-1; 7 nucleotides agree with TRBD1. CDR1 is KGHSH and CDR2 is LQKENI in the germline V gene. CDR3 size: 14 residues. With V trimmed by 5 bases and J by 8 bases, 11 bases remained unmatched. The CDR3 nucleotides read TGTGCCAGCTCATCACAAGGAGGGGGCACAGAAGCTTTCTTT. Translated, it gives CASSSQGGGTEAFF. The whole variable domain, filled in from reference TRBV18 and TRBJ1-1, reads NAGVMQNPRHLVRRRGQEARLRCSPMKGHSHVYWYRQLPEEGLKFMVYLQKENIIDESGMPKERFSAEFPKEGPSILRIQQVVRGDSAAYFCASSSQGGGTEAFFGQGTRLTVV.

This chain links TRBV18 with TRBJ2-7, with D unresolved. Germline CDR1 reads KGHSH; CDR2 reads LQKENI. Trimming removed 4 bases from V and 0 bases from J, with 10 bases in between. This CDR3 is 14 amino acids long. The CDR3 spells CASSHDGFSYEQYF. The CDR3 DNA follows: TGTGCCAGCTCACATGACGGGTTCTCCTACGAGCAGTACTTC.

DNA of the CDR3: TGCGCCAGTTCACGGGGACAGCAAGGGGGTGGCTACACCTTC. The encoded protein is CASSRGQQGGGYTF. The V gene is TRBV5-1, the J gene TRBJ1-2, with TRBD1 identical over 7 bases. Unmatched junction bases numbered 14, after V lost 8 bases and J lost 7 bases. From germline, CDR1 is SGHRS and CDR2 YFSETQ. The CDR3 runs 14 residues.

The chain has TRBV2 and TRBJ1-2, with TRBD1 matching over 7 bases. V lost 6 bases, J lost 4 bases, and 5 bases stayed unmatched. CDR3 length equals 13 residues. Germline CDR1 reads SNHLY; CDR2 reads FYNNEI. This CDR3 reads CASSPDRSYGYTF. In DNA, the CDR3 is TGTGCCAGCAGCCCGGACAGGAGCTATGGCTACACCTTC. Drawing the rest from reference TRBV2 and TRBJ1-2, the complete variable domain is EPEVTQTPSHQVTQMGQEVILRCVPISNHLYFYWYRQILGQKVEFLVSFYNNEISEKSEIFDDQFSVERPDGSNFTLKIRSTKLEDSAMYFCASSPDRSYGYTFGSGTRLTVV.